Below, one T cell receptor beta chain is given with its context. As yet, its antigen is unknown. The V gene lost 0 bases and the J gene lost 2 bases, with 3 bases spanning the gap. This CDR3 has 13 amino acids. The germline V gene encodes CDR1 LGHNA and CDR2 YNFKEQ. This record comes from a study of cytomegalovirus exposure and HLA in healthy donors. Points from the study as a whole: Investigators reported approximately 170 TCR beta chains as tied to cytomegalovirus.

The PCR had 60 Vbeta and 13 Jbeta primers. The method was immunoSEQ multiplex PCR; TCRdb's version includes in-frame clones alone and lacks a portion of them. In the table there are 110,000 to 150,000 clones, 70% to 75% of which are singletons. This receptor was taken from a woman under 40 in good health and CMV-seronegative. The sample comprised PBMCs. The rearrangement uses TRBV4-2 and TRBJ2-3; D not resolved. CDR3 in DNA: TGTGCCAGCAGCCAAGAGTACACAGATACGCAGTATTTT. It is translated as CASSQEYTDTQYF.